These 21 T cell receptor beta chains were sequenced from one sample in a study of blood T cell repertoires in COVID-19. Repertoires were generated with immunoSEQ multiplex PCR, while TCRdb's copy carries only in-frame clones and drops some. The sample includes around 70,000 clones, around nine tenths seen only once; the top ten take approximately 5.3%. What was sequenced was peripheral blood. The receptors derive from a human donor in a cohort sampled during active COVID-19.

Only one count was recorded for this clone. This chain joins TRBV4-3 and TRBJ1-3; 10 bases line up with TRBD1. The CDR3 length is 17 residues. CDR1 is LGHNA, CDR2 YSLEER, per germline. V shed 0 bases, J shed 3 bases, and the junction held 5 bases outside the gene matches. The CDR3 bases are TGCGCCAGCAGCCAAGAGGGGACAGGGGTCGGTGGAAACACCATATATTTT. Its translation is CASSQEGTGVGGNTIYF.

This chain links TRBV6-2 or TRBV6-3 with TRBJ2-5, with 8 bases lining up with TRBD2. CDR1 and CDR2 (germline): MNHEY, SVGEGT. This CDR3 comprises 17 residues. V shed 6 bases and J 1 base; nucleotides not matched to a gene: 13. The CDR3 bases are TGTGCCAGCAGCACCCTCCCTGGCGGGGGGTCCCAAGAGACCCAGTACTTC. Amino acid sequence: CASSTLPGGGSQETQYF.

This chain joins TRBV7-9 and TRBJ2-5; possibly TRBD2 for D (6 bases). The CDR3 length is 15 residues. Germline CDR1 SEHNR, CDR2 FQNEAQ (reference sequence). Trimming cost V 5 bases and J 4 bases, with 17 bases left between them. CDR3 in DNA: TGTGCCAGCAGCGCCCGGGCCCAGGGAGGAGAGACCCAGTACTTC. Its translation: CASSARAQGGETQYF. Using reference TRBV7-9 and TRBJ2-5 for the parts outside the CDR3, the full variable domain is DTGVSQNPRHKITKRGQNVTFRCDPISEHNRLYWYRQTLGQGPEFLTYFQNEAQLEKSRLLSDRFSAERPKGSFSTLEIQRTEQGDSAMYLCASSARAQGGETQYFGPGTRLLVL.

The CDR3 DNA sequence: TGTGCCAGCAGCTTAGTCAGGGGGGCCTACGAGCAGTACTTC. Protein sequence: CASSLVRGAYEQYF. The rearrangement links TRBV7-2 to TRBJ2-7, with a possible D match to TRBD1 (7 bases). This CDR3 has 14 amino acids. Per the germline V gene, CDR1 is SGHTA and CDR2 is FQGNSA. Trimming removed 1 base at V and 2 bases at J, with 9 bases between.

The chain joins TRBV6-2 or TRBV6-3 to TRBJ2-7; tentatively, D is TRBD2 (6 bases). The V and J ends lost 6 bases and 1 base respectively, with 10 bases between them. CDR3 size: 13 residues. Germline values: CDR1 MNHEY, CDR2 SVGEGT. Here the CDR3 DNA reads TGTGCCAGCAGCTGGGGGGTATCCTACGAGCAGTACTTC. Protein: CASSWGVSYEQYF.

The rearrangement uses TRBV11-3 and TRBJ2-1; 13 bases line up with TRBD2. Germline CDR1 reads SGHNT; CDR2 reads YENEEA. The CDR3 length is 15 residues. The trim removed 5 bases at V and 4 bases at J, leaving 2 bases unmatched. The CDR3 DNA is TGTGCCAGCAGCATGACTAGCGGGAGGTACAATGAGCAGTTCTTC. It translates to CASSMTSGRYNEQFF.

This rearrangement joins TRBV7-3 to TRBJ2-2; D not certain. The CDR3 length is 14 residues. Trimming took off 2 bases at V and 0 bases at J, with 4 bases between the two ends. Germline V gene sequence: CDR1 SGHTA, CDR2 FQGTGA. CDR3 coding DNA: TGTGCCAGCAGCTTACCCTCGAACACCGGGGAGCTGTTTTTT. It yields the protein CASSLPSNTGELFF.

This clone has only one observation. V is TRBV5-5 and J is TRBJ1-2; 11 bases match TRBD1. V shed 4 bases and J 6 bases; nucleotides not matched to a gene: 5. The germline V gene has CDR1 SGHKS and CDR2 YYEKEE (reference sequence). The CDR3 is made up of 14 amino acids. For the CDR3, the DNA is TGTGCCAGCAGCCCAGGGACAGGGGGTCATGGCTACACCTTC. Translating it yields CASSPGTGGHGYTF.

The chain links TRBV2 to TRBJ1-4; D is unresolved. CDR1 SNHLY and CDR2 FYNNEI come from the germline V gene. This CDR3 spans 15 amino acids. V was trimmed by 8 bases and J by 0 bases, leaving 13 bases between them. CDR3 protein: CASSKAASTNEKLFF. The CDR3, as DNA: TGTGCCAGCTCAAAAGCGGCCTCAACTAATGAAAAACTGTTTTTT.

This chain joins TRBV5-4 and TRBJ1-4; D is possibly TRBD1 (5 bases). V gave up 0 bases and J gave up 0 bases, with 9 bases separating them. CDR3 length: 16 residues. Per the germline V gene, CDR1 is SGHNT and CDR2 is YYREEE (reference sequence). CDR3 nucleotide sequence: TGTGCCAGCAGCTTGGACAGGTTTACAACTAATGAAAAACTGTTTTTT. Its protein is CASSLDRFTTNEKLFF.

This clone appeared once. The V and J genes are TRBV7-9 and TRBJ2-1; D uncertain. CDR3 length: 14 amino acids. The ends were cut back, 1 base at V and 3 bases at J, with 7 bases in the middle. Per the germline V gene, CDR1 is SEHNR and CDR2 is FQNEAQ (reference sequence). CDR3 coding DNA: TGTGCCAGCAGCTTAGTCGGGTTCTACAATGAGCAGTTCTTC. It is translated as CASSLVGFYNEQFF.

CDR3 protein: CASSLQGGQTQYF. The CDR3 nucleotides read TGTGCCAGCAGTCTACAGGGCGGGCAGACCCAGTACTTC. The genes are TRBV27 and TRBJ2-5; D might be TRBD1 (6 bases). The CDR3 consists of 13 residues. V shed 5 bases and J shed 6 bases, with 13 bases lying between them. CDR1 and CDR2 (germline): MNHEY, SMNVEV (reference sequence).

The V and J genes are TRBV6-2 or TRBV6-3 and TRBJ1-5; possibly TRBD1 for D (6 bases). V lost 2 bases and J lost 9, with 20 bases in between. Looked up from germline, CDR1 is MNHEY and CDR2 is SVGEGT. The CDR3 is made up of 16 amino acids. The CDR3 loop is CASSYTPDSLKRPQHF. The CDR3 DNA reads as TGTGCCAGCAGTTACACCCCGGACAGCCTCAAGAGGCCCCAGCATTTT.

In the case of this clone: Compared with germline, one end of the junction differs, possibly owing to a read error. Distinct nucleotide sequences in the sample also encode this CDR3. The gene calls are TRBV3-1 (or the pseudogene TRBV3-2) and TRBJ2-7; 9 positions match TRBD1. Looked up from germline, CDR1 is LGHDT and CDR2 is YNNKEL (reference sequence). The CDR3 runs 15 residues. CDR3 in amino acids: CASSQDPGQGYEQYF. As DNA, the CDR3 is TGTGCCAGCAGCCAAGATCCGGGACAGGGCTACGAGCAATACTTC.

This clone was seen more than once but under ten times. CDR3 in DNA: TGCAGCGTTCTTTTGGGCGGGTTCCGAGCTTTCTTT. Amino acids: CSVLLGGFRAFF. The rearrangement uses TRBV29-1 and TRBJ1-1; D is unresolved. CDR3 length: 12 amino acids. V was cut by 5 bases and J by 10 bases, with 17 bases left in between. Germline values: CDR1 SQVTM, CDR2 ANQGSEA.

The gene calls are TRBV19 and TRBJ1-1, with 7 nucleotides matching TRBD1. CDR1 is LNHDA and CDR2 is SQIVND in the germline V gene (reference sequence). This CDR3 region has 16 residues. J was trimmed by 0 bases and V by 6 bases; bases with no gene match: 10. CDR3: CASRRLTGFVNTEAFF. The CDR3 bases are TGTGCCAGTAGGCGCTTGACAGGGTTCGTGAACACTGAAGCTTTCTTT.

J is TRBJ1-3 and V is TRBV12-2. TRBV12-2 is a listed pseudogene. This CDR3 comprises 19 residues. The chain's CDR3 is CASQIKTAQLTSSGNTIYF. DNA of the CDR3: TGTGCAAGTCAGATTAAGACGGCACAACTCACTAGCTCTGGAAACACCATATATTTT.

The rearrangement uses TRBV7-2 and TRBJ1-2; TRBD1 might be the D (5 bases). Germline assignment: CDR1 SGHTA and CDR2 FQGNSA. With 0 bases removed from V and 8 bases from J, the gap between germline ends came to 16 bases. The CDR3 has 15 amino acids. The CDR3 region has the DNA TGTGCCAGCAGCTTAGCGAACGGCAGGGAGGGGGGCTACACCTTC. Translating it yields CASSLANGREGGYTF. Full variable domain (remainder filled in from reference TRBV7-2 and TRBJ1-2): GAGVSQSPSNKVTEKGKDVELRCDPISGHTALYWYRQSLGQGLEFLIYFQGNSAPDKSGLPSDRFSAERTGGSVSTLTIQRTQQEDSAVYLCASSLANGREGGYTFGSGTRLTVV.

In this sample, this clone turned up once. The chain has TRBV7-8 and TRBJ1-5; the D is unclear. The CDR3 is 15 amino acids. The germline V and J ends were trimmed by 0 bases and 1 base, with 7 bases remaining between them. Germline V lookup: CDR1 SGHVS, CDR2 FQNEAQ. CDR3 loop: CASSLAVRSNQPQHF. CDR3 coding DNA: TGTGCCAGCAGCTTAGCGGTCAGGAGCAATCAGCCCCAGCATTTT.

This clone was seen once. The V and J genes are TRBV6-6 and TRBJ1-5, with D tentatively TRBD1 (6 bases). Germline CDR1 and CDR2: MNHNY and SVGAGI (reference sequence). This CDR3 region has 16 residues. Trimming removed 5 bases from V and 6 bases from J, with 20 bases in between. CDR3 nucleotides: TGTGCCAGCAGTCCCTCCGGGGGGTCACAGGGTCAGCCCCAGCATTTT. Translating gives CASSPSGGSQGQPQHF.

The chain is built from TRBV18 and TRBJ2-7, with 8 bases matching TRBD1. V shed 6 bases, J shed 5 bases, and the junction held 3 bases outside the gene matches. Germline CDR1 reads KGHSH; CDR2 reads LQKENI. The length of the CDR3 is 12 residues. The DNA for the CDR3 is TGTGCCAGCTCCCCAGGGGGCAACGAGCAGTACTTC. Its protein product is CASSPGGNEQYF.